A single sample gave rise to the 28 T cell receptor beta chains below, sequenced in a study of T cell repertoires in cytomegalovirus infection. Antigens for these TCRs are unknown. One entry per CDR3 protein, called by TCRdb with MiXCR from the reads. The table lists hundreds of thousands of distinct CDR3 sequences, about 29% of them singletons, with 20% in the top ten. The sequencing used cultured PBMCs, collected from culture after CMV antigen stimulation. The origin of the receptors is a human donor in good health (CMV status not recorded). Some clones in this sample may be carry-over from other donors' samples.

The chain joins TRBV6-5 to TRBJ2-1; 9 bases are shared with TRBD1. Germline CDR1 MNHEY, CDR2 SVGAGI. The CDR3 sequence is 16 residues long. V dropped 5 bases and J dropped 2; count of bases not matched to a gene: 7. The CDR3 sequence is CASSPFGTGTYNEQFF. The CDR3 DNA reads TGTGCCAGCAGTCCGTTCGGGACAGGGACCTACAATGAGCAGTTCTTC.

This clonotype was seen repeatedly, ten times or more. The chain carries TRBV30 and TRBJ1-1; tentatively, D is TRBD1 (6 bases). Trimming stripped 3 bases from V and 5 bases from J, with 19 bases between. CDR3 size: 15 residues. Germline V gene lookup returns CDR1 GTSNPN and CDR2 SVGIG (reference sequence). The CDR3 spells CAWRLEGGVRTEAFF. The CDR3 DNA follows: TGTGCCTGGAGACTCGAGGGGGGTGTGCGGACTGAAGCTTTCTTT. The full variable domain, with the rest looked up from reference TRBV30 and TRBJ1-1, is SQTIHQWPATLVQPVGSPLSLECTVEGTSNPNLYWYRQAAGRGLQLLFYSVGIGQISSEVPQNLSASRPQDRQFILSSKKLLLSDSGFYLCAWRLEGGVRTEAFFGQGTRLTVV.

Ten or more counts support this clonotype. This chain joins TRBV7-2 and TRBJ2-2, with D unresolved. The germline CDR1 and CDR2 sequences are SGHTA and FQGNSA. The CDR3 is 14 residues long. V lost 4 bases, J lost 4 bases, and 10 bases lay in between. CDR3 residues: CASSSLGGTGELFF. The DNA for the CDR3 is TGTGCCAGCAGCTCCTTGGGCGGCACCGGGGAGCTGTTTTTT.

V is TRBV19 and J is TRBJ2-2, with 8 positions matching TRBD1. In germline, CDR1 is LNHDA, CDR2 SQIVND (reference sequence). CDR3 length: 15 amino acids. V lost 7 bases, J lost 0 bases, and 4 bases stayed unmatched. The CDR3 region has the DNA TGTGCCAGTAATGGGGGACAGGCGAACACCGGGGAGCTGTTTTTT. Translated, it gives CASNGGQANTGELFF.

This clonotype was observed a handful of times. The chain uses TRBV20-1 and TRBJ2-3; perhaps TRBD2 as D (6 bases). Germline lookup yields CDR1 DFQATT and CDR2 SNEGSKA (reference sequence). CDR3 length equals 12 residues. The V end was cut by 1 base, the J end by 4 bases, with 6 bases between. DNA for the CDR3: TGCAGTGCTAGAGGGGAGGCAGATACGCAGTATTTT. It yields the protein CSARGEADTQYF.

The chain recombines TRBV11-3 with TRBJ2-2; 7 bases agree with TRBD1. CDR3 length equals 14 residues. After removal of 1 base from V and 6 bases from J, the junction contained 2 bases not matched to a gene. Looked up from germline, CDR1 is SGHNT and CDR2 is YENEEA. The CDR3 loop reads CASSLGGGSGELFF. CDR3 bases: TGTGCCAGCAGCTTAGGAGGGGGCTCCGGGGAGCTGTTTTTT.

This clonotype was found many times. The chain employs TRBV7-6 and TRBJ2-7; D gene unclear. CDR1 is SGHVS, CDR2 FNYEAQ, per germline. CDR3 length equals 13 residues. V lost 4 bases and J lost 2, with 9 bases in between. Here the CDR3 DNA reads TGTGCCAGCAGCTCCGGAAAGACCTACGAGCAGTACTTC. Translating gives CASSSGKTYEQYF.

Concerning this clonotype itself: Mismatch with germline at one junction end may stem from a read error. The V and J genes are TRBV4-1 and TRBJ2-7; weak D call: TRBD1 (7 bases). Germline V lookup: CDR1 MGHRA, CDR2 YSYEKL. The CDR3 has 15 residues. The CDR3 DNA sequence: TGTGCCAGCAGCCAAGCGGCCAGGACAGGAGGGGAGCAGTACTTC. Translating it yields CASSQAARTGGEQYF.

The CDR3 DNA sequence: TGTGCCAGCAGACCCCACGGGGGCGGTAATGGCTACACCTTC. This sequence encodes CASRPHGGGNGYTF. The chain links TRBV12-3 or TRBV12-4 to TRBJ1-2; the D gene is possibly TRBD1 (6 bases). CDR3 length: 14 amino acids. Between the trimmed V and J ends, which lost 6 bases and 6 bases, there was a span of 17 bases.

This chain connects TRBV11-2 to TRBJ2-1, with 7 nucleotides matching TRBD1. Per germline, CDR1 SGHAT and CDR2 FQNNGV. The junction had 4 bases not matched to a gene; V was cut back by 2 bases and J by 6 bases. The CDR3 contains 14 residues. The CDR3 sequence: CASSLNRGANEQFF. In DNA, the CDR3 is TGTGCCAGCAGCTTAAACAGGGGTGCCAATGAGCAGTTCTTC.

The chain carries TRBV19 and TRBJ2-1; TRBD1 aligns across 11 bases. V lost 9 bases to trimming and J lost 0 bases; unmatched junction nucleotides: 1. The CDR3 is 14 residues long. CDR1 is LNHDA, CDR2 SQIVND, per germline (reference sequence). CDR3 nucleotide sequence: TGTGCCAGCGGGACAGGGGGCTCCTACAATGAGCAGTTCTTC. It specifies CASGTGGSYNEQFF.

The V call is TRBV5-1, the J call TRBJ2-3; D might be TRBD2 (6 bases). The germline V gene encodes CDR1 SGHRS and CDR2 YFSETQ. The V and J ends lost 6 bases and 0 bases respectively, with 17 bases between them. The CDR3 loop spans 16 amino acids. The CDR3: CASTQPSSGSTDTQYF. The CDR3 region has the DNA TGCGCCAGCACCCAACCGAGTAGCGGAAGCACAGATACGCAGTATTTT.

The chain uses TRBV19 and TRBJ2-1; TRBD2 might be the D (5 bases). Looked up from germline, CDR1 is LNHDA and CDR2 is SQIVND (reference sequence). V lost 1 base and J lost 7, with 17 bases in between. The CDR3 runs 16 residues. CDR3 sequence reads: CASSIAAASGGNEQFF. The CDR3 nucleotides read TGTGCCAGTAGTATAGCGGCGGCTTCGGGCGGGAATGAGCAGTTCTTC.

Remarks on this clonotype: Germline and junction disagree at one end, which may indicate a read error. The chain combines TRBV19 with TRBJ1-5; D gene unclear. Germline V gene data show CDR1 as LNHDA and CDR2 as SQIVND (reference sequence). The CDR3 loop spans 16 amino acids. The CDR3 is CASSIRTLRSDQPQHF. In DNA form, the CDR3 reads TGTGCCAGTAGTATAAGGACCCTACGTAGCGATCAGCCCCAGCATTTT.

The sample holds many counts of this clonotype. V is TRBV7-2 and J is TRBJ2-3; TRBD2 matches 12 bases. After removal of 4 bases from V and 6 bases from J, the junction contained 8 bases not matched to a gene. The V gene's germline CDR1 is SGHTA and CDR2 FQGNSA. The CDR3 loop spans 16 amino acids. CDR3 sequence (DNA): TGTGCCAGCAGCTACGGACTAGCGGGGAGCTGGGATACGCAGTATTTT. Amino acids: CASSYGLAGSWDTQYF.

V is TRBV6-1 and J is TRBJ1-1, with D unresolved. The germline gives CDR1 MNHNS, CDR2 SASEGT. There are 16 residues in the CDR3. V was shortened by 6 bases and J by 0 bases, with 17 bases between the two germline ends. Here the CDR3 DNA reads TGTGCCAGCAGGCGGGATGGGCCGGGGATGAACACTGAAGCTTTCTTT. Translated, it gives CASRRDGPGMNTEAFF.

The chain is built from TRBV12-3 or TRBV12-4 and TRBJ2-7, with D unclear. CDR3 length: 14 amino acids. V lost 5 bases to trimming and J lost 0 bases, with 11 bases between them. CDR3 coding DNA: TGTGCCAGCAGTGTAGACATCCGCTCCTACGAGCAGTACTTC. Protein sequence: CASSVDIRSYEQYF.

CDR3 sequence (DNA): TGTGGCGTGGGGGCCGGGACTGAAGCTTTCTTT. This gives the protein CGVGAGTEAFF. The chain links TRBV7-9 to TRBJ1-1; D possibly corresponds to TRBD1 (6 bases). CDR1 is SEHNR and CDR2 is FQNEAQ in the germline V gene (reference sequence). This CDR3 region has 11 residues.

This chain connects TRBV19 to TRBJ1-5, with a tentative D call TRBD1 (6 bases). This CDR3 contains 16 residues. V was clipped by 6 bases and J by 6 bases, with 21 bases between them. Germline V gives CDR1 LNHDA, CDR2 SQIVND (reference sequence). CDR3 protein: CASRPTGRGAIQPQHF. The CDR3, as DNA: TGTGCCAGTAGACCAACGGGTAGGGGGGCGATTCAGCCCCAGCATTTT. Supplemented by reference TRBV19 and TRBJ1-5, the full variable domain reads DGGITQSPKYLFRKEGQNVTLSCEQNLNHDAMYWYRQDPGQGLRLIYYSQIVNDFQKGDIAEGYSVSREKKESFPLTVTSAQKNPTAFYLCASRPTGRGAIQPQHFGDGTRLSIL.

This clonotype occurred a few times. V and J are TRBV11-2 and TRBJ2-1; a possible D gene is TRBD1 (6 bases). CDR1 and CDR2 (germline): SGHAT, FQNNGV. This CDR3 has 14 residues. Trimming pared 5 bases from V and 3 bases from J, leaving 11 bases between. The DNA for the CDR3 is TGTGCCAGCAGCCCGGGACAAAACTACAATGAGCAGTTCTTC. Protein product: CASSPGQNYNEQFF.

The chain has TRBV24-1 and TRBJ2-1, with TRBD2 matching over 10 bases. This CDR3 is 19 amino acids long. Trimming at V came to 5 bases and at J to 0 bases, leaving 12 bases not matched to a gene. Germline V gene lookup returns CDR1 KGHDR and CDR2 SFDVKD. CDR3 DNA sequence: TGTGCCACCAGTGTCGGACTAGCGGTGGGCGGGGGCTCCTACAATGAGCAGTTCTTC. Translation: CATSVGLAVGGGSYNEQFF.

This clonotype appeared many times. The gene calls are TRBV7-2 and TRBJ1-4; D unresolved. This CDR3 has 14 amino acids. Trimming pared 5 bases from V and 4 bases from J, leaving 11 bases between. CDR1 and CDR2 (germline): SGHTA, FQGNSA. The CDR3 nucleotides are TGTGCCAGCAGCACTCTGGACGGTAATGAAAAACTGTTTTTT. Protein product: CASSTLDGNEKLFF. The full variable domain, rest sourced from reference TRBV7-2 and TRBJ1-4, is GAGVSQSPSNKVTEKGKDVELRCDPISGHTALYWYRQSLGQGLEFLIYFQGNSAPDKSGLPSDRFSAERTGGSVSTLTIQRTQQEDSAVYLCASSTLDGNEKLFFGSGTQLSVL.

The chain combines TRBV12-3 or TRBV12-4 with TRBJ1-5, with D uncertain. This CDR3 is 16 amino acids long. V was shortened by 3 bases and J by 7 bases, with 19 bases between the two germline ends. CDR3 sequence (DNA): TGTGCCAGCAGTTTTTATGGGCCCCAGTCGGAGCAGCCCCAGCATTTT. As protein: CASSFYGPQSEQPQHF.

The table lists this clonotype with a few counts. The CDR3 region has the DNA TGTGCCAGCAGTTTATCGTCTAGCGGGAGCGCCGAGCAGTACTTC. It specifies CASSLSSSGSAEQYF. This rearrangement joins TRBV27 to TRBJ2-7; 10 bases line up with TRBD2. Per the germline V gene, CDR1 is MNHEY and CDR2 is SMNVEV (reference sequence). The CDR3 sequence is 15 residues long. With V trimmed by 0 bases and J by 6 bases, 5 bases remained unmatched.

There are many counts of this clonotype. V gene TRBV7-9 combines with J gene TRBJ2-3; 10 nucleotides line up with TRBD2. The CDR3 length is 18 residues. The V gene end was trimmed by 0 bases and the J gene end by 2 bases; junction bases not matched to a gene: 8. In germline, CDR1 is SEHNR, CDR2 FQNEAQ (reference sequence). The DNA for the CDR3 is TGTGCCAGCAGCTTAGCGGTGGTAGCGGGAGGTCCCACAGATACGCAGTATTTT. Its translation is CASSLAVVAGGPTDTQYF.

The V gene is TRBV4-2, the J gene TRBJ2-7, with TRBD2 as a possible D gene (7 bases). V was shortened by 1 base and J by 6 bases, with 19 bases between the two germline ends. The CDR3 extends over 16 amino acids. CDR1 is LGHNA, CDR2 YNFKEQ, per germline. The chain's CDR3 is CASSQGGRELLGEQYF. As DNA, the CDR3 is TGTGCCAGCAGCCAAGGGGGGCGGGAGCTGCTTGGCGAGCAGTACTTC.

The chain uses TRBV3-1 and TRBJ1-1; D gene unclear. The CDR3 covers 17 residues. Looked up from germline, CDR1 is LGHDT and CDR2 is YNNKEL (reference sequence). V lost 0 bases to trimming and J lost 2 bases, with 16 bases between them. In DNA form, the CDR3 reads TGTGCCAGCAGCCAAGAACCAAATCAGAGGTCTAACACTGAAGCTTTCTTT. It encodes CASSQEPNQRSNTEAFF.

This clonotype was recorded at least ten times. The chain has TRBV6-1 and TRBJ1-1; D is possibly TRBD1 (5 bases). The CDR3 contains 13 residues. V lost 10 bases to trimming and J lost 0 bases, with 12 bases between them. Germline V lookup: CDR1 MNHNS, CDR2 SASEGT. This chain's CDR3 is CATVRGLNTEAFF. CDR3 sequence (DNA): TGTGCCACCGTTCGGGGCTTGAACACTGAAGCTTTCTTT.